Listed here is a single T cell receptor (beta chain). This sample is drawn from a study of blood T cell repertoires in COVID-19. Study-wide context: The analysed material was cDNA or gDNA that came from T cells, B-cell-depleted T cells, or PBMCs.

Clones were sequenced by immunoSEQ multiplex PCR, and TCRdb holds only the in-frame ones, with some missing. This sample has around 700,000 clones; 70% to 90% occur once, and the top ten carry approximately 0.3%. In germline, CDR1 is MNHNS, CDR2 SASEGT. This CDR3 has 16 residues. Trimming stripped 3 bases from V and 3 bases from J, with 12 bases between. The chain recombines TRBV6-1 with TRBJ1-6; a possible D gene is TRBD1 (5 bases). The material sequenced was peripheral blood. The source is a woman younger than 35 with acute or convalescent COVID-19. The CDR3 DNA sequence: TGTGCCAGCAGTGACGGGGGGATGGGCTATAATTCACCCCTCCACTTT. Amino acid sequence: CASSDGGMGYNSPLHF.